What follows are 6 T cell receptor beta chains derived from one specimen sequenced in a study of CD8+ T cells in alopecia areata. Sequencing relied on a cDNA template that was reverse transcribed from extracted RNA. Repertoires were generated with immunoSEQ multiplex PCR, while TCRdb's copy carries only in-frame clones and drops some. Of a few hundred thousand clones listed, 40% to 55% are singletons. Treatment of the sample: oral pan-JAK inhibitor, 5-10 mg twice daily. This specimen was CD4+ T cells sorted from blood, taken at roughly week 38, from a patient treated with tofacitinib. Receptors were obtained from a human donor with alopecia areata.

The V gene is TRBV7-2, the J gene TRBJ2-5; 9 positions agree with TRBD2. CDR3 length: 18 residues. The germline gives CDR1 SGHTA, CDR2 FQGNSA. V lost 2 bases to trimming and J lost 4 bases; unmatched junction nucleotides: 14. As DNA, the CDR3 is TGTGCCAGCAGCTTACCCGCTACGACAAATAGCGGGAGAGAGACCCAGTACTTC. Translating gives CASSLPATTNSGRETQYF.

DNA of the CDR3: TGCGCCAGCAGCCAAGTTAATATGGGGCTAGCGGGATGGGAGACCCAGTACTTC. This codes for CASSQVNMGLAGWETQYF. V usage is TRBV4-1 and J usage is TRBJ2-5; 9 bases agree with TRBD2. The CDR3 sequence is 18 residues long. V was pared by 1 base and J by 5 bases, with 14 bases of the junction left unmatched. The germline gives CDR1 MGHRA, CDR2 YSYEKL.

The CDR3 coding sequence is TGTGCCAGCAGTTACTCAGGCAGCCTCGGTGGCTACACCTTC. Translated, it gives CASSYSGSLGGYTF. V gene TRBV6-5 combines with J gene TRBJ1-2, with no clear D. The CDR3 extends over 14 amino acids. Germline assignment: CDR1 MNHEY and CDR2 SVGAGI. V was cut by 0 bases and J by 7 bases, with 12 bases left in between.

The chain joins TRBV7-2 to TRBJ2-3; D possibly corresponds to TRBD1 (5 bases). In germline, CDR1 is SGHTA, CDR2 FQGNSA. With 2 bases removed from V and 2 bases from J, the gap between germline ends came to 8 bases. The CDR3 loop spans 14 amino acids. The CDR3 coding sequence is TGTGCCAGCAGCTTAAGCAGGGTCACAGATACGCAGTATTTT. This encodes CASSLSRVTDTQYF.

The CDR3 DNA is TGCGCCAGCAGCCAAGGGATGGGATCCTACAATGAGCAGTTCTTC. Its protein is CASSQGMGSYNEQFF. The chain is built from TRBV4-3 and TRBJ2-1; D is ambiguous. The CDR3 is 15 residues long. Germline V gene lookup returns CDR1 LGHNA and CDR2 YSLEER. Trimming took off 1 base at V and 1 base at J, with 8 bases between the two ends.

This chain joins TRBV7-2 and TRBJ1-2; 11 bases fit TRBD1. Germline assignment: CDR1 SGHTA and CDR2 FQGNSA. This CDR3 region has 13 residues. The trim removed 4 bases at V and 9 bases at J, leaving 4 bases unmatched. This CDR3 reads CASSWTGGESYTF. In nucleotides, the CDR3 is TGTGCCAGCAGCTGGACAGGGGGCGAAAGCTACACCTTC.